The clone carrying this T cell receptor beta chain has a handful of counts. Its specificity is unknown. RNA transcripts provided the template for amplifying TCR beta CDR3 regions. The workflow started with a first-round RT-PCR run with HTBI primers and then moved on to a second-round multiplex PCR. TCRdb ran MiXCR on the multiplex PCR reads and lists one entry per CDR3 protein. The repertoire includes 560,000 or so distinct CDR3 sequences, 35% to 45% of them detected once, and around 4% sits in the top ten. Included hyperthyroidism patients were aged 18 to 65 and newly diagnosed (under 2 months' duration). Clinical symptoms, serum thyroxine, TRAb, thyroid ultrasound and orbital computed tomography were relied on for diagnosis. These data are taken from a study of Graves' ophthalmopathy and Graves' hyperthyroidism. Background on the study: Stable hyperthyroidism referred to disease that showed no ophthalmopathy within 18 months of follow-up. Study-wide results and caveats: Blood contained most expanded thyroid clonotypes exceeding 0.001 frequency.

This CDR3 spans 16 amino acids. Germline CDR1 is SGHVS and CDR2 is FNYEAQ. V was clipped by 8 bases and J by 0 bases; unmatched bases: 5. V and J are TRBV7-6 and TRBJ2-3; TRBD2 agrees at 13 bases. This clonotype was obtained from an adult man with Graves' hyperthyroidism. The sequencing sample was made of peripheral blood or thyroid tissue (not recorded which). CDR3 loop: CASSRLAGGSTDTQYF. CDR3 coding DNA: TGTGCCAGCTCCCGACTAGCGGGGGGTAGCACAGATACGCAGTATTTT.